This T cell receptor beta chain appears in the sequencing data of a study of blood T cells in healthy people across ages. This CDR3 contains 12 residues. Trimming stripped 10 bases from V and 1 base from J, with 7 bases between. This clonotype was recorded a few times. A second about 7 to 12 cycle PCR used barcoded and J-beta primers. TCRdb re-called the 5' RACE reads with MiXCR, one entry per CDR3 protein. The sample carries 550,000 to 750,000 distinct CDR3 sequences, under 25% recorded once. Sequenced material: blood. This rearrangement joins TRBV12-3 or TRBV12-4 to TRBJ2-2; no firm D call. This receptor was obtained from a man in his 70s in good health. The CDR3 sequence is CATIKNTGELFF. CDR3 DNA sequence: TGTGCCACCATAAAGAACACCGGGGAGCTGTTTTTT.